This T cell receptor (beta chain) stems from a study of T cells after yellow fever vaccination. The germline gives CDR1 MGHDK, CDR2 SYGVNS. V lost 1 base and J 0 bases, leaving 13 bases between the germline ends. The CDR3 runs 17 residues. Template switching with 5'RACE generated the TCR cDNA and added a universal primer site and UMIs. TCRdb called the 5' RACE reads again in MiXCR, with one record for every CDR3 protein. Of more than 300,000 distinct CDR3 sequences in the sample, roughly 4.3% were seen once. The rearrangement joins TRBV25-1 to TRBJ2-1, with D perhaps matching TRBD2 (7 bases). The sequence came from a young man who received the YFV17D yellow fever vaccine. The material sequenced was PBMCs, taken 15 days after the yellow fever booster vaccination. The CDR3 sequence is CASSEWGRGISYNEQFF. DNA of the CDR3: TGTGCCAGCAGTGAATGGGGGCGGGGGATCTCCTACAATGAGCAGTTCTTC.